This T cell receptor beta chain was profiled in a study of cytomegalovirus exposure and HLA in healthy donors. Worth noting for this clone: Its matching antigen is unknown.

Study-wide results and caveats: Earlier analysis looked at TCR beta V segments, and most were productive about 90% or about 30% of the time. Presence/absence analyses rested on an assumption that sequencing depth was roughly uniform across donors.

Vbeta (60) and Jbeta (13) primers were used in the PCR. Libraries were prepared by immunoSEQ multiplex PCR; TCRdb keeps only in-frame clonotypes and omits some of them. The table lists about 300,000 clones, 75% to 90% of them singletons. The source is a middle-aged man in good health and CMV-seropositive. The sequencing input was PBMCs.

CDR3 loop: CASRASYGYTF. The DNA for the CDR3 is TGTGCCAGCAGAGCTTCGTATGGCTACACCTTC. The chain couples TRBV28 to TRBJ1-2; no clear D gene. The length of the CDR3 is 11 residues. Germline V lookup: CDR1 MDHEN, CDR2 SYDVKM. V dropped 6 bases and J dropped 5 bases, with 7 bases sitting between them.